Following are 19 T cell receptor beta chains from one sample sequenced in a study of CD8 T cells in ankylosing spondylitis. Study-wide results and limits: Characteristic, it appeared, of ankylosing spondylitis blood was a TCR beta motif of 7 or 8 highly homologous variants.

Their target antigens are unknown. MiXCR, applied by TCRdb to the 5' RACE reads, yields one record per CDR3 protein. This sample has 390,000 or so distinct CDR3 sequences, with 20% to 25% found just once. Material: blood, either unsorted or a sorted T cell fraction (not recorded which). Source of these receptors: a male donor with ankylosing spondylitis.

V and J are TRBV10-1 and TRBJ1-1, with a possible D match to TRBD1 (6 bases). With 7 bases removed from V and 0 bases from J, the gap between germline ends came to 21 bases. Germline V gives CDR1 WNHNN, CDR2 SYGVQD (reference sequence). The CDR3 sequence is 17 residues long. In nucleotides, the CDR3 is TGCGCCAGCATCCCAGGGCAGGGGAGATGGATGAACACTGAAGCTTTCTTT. Translating it yields CASIPGQGRWMNTEAFF.

The rearrangement uses TRBV11-2 and TRBJ2-2, with TRBD1 as a possible D gene (5 bases). There are 15 residues in the CDR3. V was shortened by 3 bases and J by 2 bases, with 10 bases between the two germline ends. Per the germline V gene, CDR1 is SGHAT and CDR2 is FQNNGV. The CDR3 is CASSFLRANTGELFF. The CDR3 DNA is TGTGCCAGCAGCTTTCTCAGGGCTAACACCGGGGAGCTGTTTTTT.

This clonotype was seen only a few times. V gene TRBV5-6 combines with J gene TRBJ2-1; a possible D gene is TRBD1 (5 bases). CDR1 and CDR2 (germline): SGHDT, YYEEEE. V was shortened by 4 bases and J by 12 bases, with 26 bases between the two germline ends. This CDR3 spans 16 amino acids. CDR3 sequence reads: CASSQTQGVTMSRQFF. DNA of the CDR3: TGTGCCAGCAGCCAGACCCAAGGGGTGACAATGAGTCGGCAGTTCTTC.

In this sample, this clonotype turned up many times. The genes are TRBV6-1 and TRBJ1-5; D gene ambiguous. The ends were cut back, 4 bases at V and 3 bases at J, with 7 bases in the middle. The CDR3 is made up of 13 amino acids. From germline, CDR1 is MNHNS and CDR2 SASEGT. In DNA, the CDR3 is TGTGCCAGCAGTGGAGGGTTCAATCAGCCCCAGCATTTT. Translated, it gives CASSGGFNQPQHF.

In this sample, this clonotype turned up once. This chain joins TRBV12-3 or TRBV12-4 and TRBJ2-3; D gene ambiguous. V was shortened by 2 bases and J by 0 bases, with 15 bases between the two germline ends. The CDR3 has 17 amino acids. The DNA for the CDR3 is TGTGCCAGCAGTTTAAATCGTCTTCAGACTAGCACAGATACGCAGTATTTT. Residues: CASSLNRLQTSTDTQYF.

This clonotype came up a few times. The V gene is TRBV3-1, the J gene TRBJ2-1; D ambiguous. Trimming took off 0 bases at V and 4 bases at J, with 10 bases between the two ends. CDR1 and CDR2 from the germline V gene are LGHDT and YNNKEL (reference sequence). This CDR3 spans 15 amino acids. In DNA, the CDR3 is TGTGCCAGCAGCCAAGATACCCTTTTATACAATGAGCAGTTCTTC. It specifies CASSQDTLLYNEQFF.

The DNA for the CDR3 is TGTGCCAGCAGTCATACAGACCGACTGTTTTTT. The encoded protein is CASSHTDRLFF. This chain uses TRBV12-3 or TRBV12-4 with TRBJ1-4; D uncertain. This CDR3 spans 11 amino acids. V lost 5 bases to trimming and J lost 13 bases, with 11 bases between them.

This clonotype has at least ten counts. The chain combines TRBV4-2 with TRBJ2-3, with 11 nucleotides matching TRBD2. Germline trimming cut 4 bases from V and 0 bases from J; bases unmatched to any gene: 9. This CDR3 region has 18 residues. Per the germline V gene, CDR1 is LGHNA and CDR2 is YNFKEQ. The CDR3 region is CASSLPPPSGGSTDTQYF. Here the CDR3 DNA reads TGTGCCAGCAGCCTCCCTCCCCCTAGCGGGGGGAGCACAGATACGCAGTATTTT.

V usage is TRBV28 and J usage is TRBJ1-2; TRBD1 agrees at 8 bases. This CDR3 spans 15 amino acids. CDR1 MDHEN and CDR2 SYDVKM come from the germline V gene. Unmatched junction bases numbered 9, after V lost 5 bases and J lost 4 bases. In DNA form, the CDR3 reads TGTGCCAGCAGTACCCTCGGACAGGGTGTCTATGGCTACACCTTC. This encodes CASSTLGQGVYGYTF.

The gene calls are TRBV2 and TRBJ2-3; TRBD1 matches 10 bases. CDR1 and CDR2 from the germline V gene are SNHLY and FYNNEI. Unmatched junction bases numbered 5, after V lost 3 bases and J lost 2 bases. The CDR3 spans 16 residues. The CDR3 region is CASSEFGTGVTDTQYF. The DNA for the CDR3 is TGTGCCAGCAGTGAGTTCGGGACAGGGGTCACAGATACGCAGTATTTT. Based on the CDR3 plus reference TRBV2 and TRBJ2-3, the full variable domain is EPEVTQTPSHQVTQMGQEVILRCVPISNHLYFYWYRQILGQKVEFLVSFYNNEISEKSEIFDDQFSVERPDGSNFTLKIRSTKLEDSAMYFCASSEFGTGVTDTQYFGPGTRLTVL.

The chain recombines TRBV3-1 with TRBJ2-1; TRBD2 is a possible D gene (5 bases). Trimming cost V 3 bases and J 5 bases, with 11 bases left between them. CDR1 and CDR2 (germline): LGHDT, YNNKEL (reference sequence). The CDR3 runs 14 residues. The CDR3 DNA is TGTGCCAGCAGCCATCCCCCGGAGGACAATGAGCAGTTCTTC. Translated, it gives CASSHPPEDNEQFF.

The rearrangement links TRBV19 to TRBJ2-7; 8 bases are a match to TRBD1. V lost 5 bases, J lost 2 bases, and 5 bases stayed unmatched. This CDR3 has 14 amino acids. Germline assignment: CDR1 LNHDA and CDR2 SQIVND (reference sequence). Here the CDR3 DNA reads TGTGCCAGTAGTGGCGGGACAGGAACCTACGAGCAGTACTTC. It specifies CASSGGTGTYEQYF.

V and J are TRBV29-1 and TRBJ2-7; TRBD1 matches 7 bases. The CDR3 runs 12 residues. Germline CDR1 SQVTM, CDR2 ANQGSEA. The junction had 4 bases not matched to a gene; V was cut back by 5 bases and J by 3 bases. DNA for the CDR3: TGCAGCGTTAAGGGACAGCGCTACGAGCAGTACTTC. This codes for CSVKGQRYEQYF.

The chain links TRBV20-1 to TRBJ2-7, with 8 bases matching TRBD2. Trimming cost V 0 bases and J 2 bases; bases outside gene matches: 6. The CDR3 runs 15 residues. Germline V gene lookup returns CDR1 DFQATT and CDR2 SNEGSKA (reference sequence). The CDR3 DNA reads as TGCAGTGCTAGAGATGGTAATAGCGGGACCTACGAGCAGTACTTC. The encoded protein is CSARDGNSGTYEQYF.

V gene TRBV21-1 combines with J gene TRBJ2-5; TRBD1 is taken as the D call from the table, unchecked against the DNA. TRBV21-1 constitutes a pseudogene. The CDR3 contains 14 residues. CDR3 region: CASSKVRTEETQYF. As DNA, the CDR3 is TGTGCCAGCAGCAAAGTGAGGACAGAAGAGACCCAGTACTTC.

This clonotype was recorded a few times. The chain combines TRBV7-9 with TRBJ2-1; maybe TRBD2 (5 bases). The CDR3 extends over 15 amino acids. The V end lost 0 bases, the J end lost 7 bases, and 13 bases lay between the germline ends. CDR1 and CDR2 from the germline V gene are SEHNR and FQNEAQ (reference sequence). The CDR3 region has the DNA TGTGCCAGCAGCTTAGCGGGGAGAGAAGGGAATGAGCAGTTCTTC. Its translation is CASSLAGREGNEQFF.

The V gene is TRBV28, the J gene TRBJ2-1; TRBD2 matches 7 bases. From germline, CDR1 is MDHEN and CDR2 SYDVKM. With V trimmed by 4 bases and J by 3 bases, 15 bases remained unmatched. This CDR3 is built from 18 residues. The CDR3 here is CASSSIILAEVRYNEQFF. CDR3 coding DNA: TGTGCCAGCAGTTCCATTATCCTAGCGGAAGTCCGCTACAATGAGCAGTTCTTC.

This clonotype has a handful of counts. For the CDR3, the DNA is TGTGCCAGCAGGAGGACTAGCGGGAGACTCAATGAGCAGTTCTTC. Translated: CASRRTSGRLNEQFF. The chain uses TRBV27 and TRBJ2-1; TRBD2 matches at 13 bases. V shed 6 bases and J 6 bases; nucleotides not matched to a gene: 5. Germline V CDR1 and CDR2: MNHEY, SMNVEV (reference sequence). CDR3 length equals 15 residues.

This sequence joins TRBV27 and TRBJ2-7, with TRBD2 matching 12 bases. The V gene end was trimmed by 7 bases and the J gene end by 7 bases; junction bases not matched to a gene: 11. The germline V gene has CDR1 MNHEY and CDR2 SMNVEV (reference sequence). The CDR3 consists of 15 residues. CDR3 region: CASKKLAGGTSEQYF. The CDR3 bases are TGTGCCAGCAAAAAACTAGCGGGAGGTACATCTGAGCAGTACTTC.